Included here is one TCR beta chain sequence, with context. This sample is part of a study of cytomegalovirus exposure and HLA in healthy donors. In the PCR, 60 Vbeta and 13 Jbeta primers were used. Measured with immunoSEQ multiplex PCR; TCRdb has only the in-frame clones, and not every one. This sample has approximately 290,000 clones, with 80% found just once. The CDR3 length is 15 residues. Looked up from germline, CDR1 is MNHNS and CDR2 is SASEGT. The V end was cut by 6 bases, the J end by 6 bases, with 19 bases between. The source is a girl aged 2-9 years in good health and CMV-seronegative. The source material was PBMCs. The J gene is TRBJ2-3, the V gene TRBV6-1, with a possible D match to TRBD1 (6 bases). The CDR3 reads CASRRTGSQGDTQYF. Here the CDR3 DNA reads TGTGCCAGCAGAAGGACGGGATCTCAGGGGGATACGCAGTATTTT.